The present T cell receptor beta chain was sequenced within a study of blood T cell repertoires in COVID-19. Across the study: Material from acute and convalescent COVID-19 was sourced from the United States, Italy and Spain.

Clones were sequenced by immunoSEQ multiplex PCR, and TCRdb holds only the in-frame ones, with some missing. The data show approximately 490,000 clones, with about 85% seen just once and around 7.9% held by the top ten. In germline, CDR1 is SNHLY, CDR2 FYNNEI. Germline trimming cut 6 bases from V and 1 base from J; bases unmatched to any gene: 4. The CDR3 covers 15 residues. The specimen was PBMCs or T cells enriched from blood (not recorded which). The V call is TRBV2, the J call TRBJ2-1, with 9 positions matching TRBD1. This sequence originates from a woman aged 60 to 75 who had recovered from COVID-19. CDR3 nucleotide sequence: TGTGCCAGCAGATCGGACAGGGGATCCTACAATGAGCAGTTCTTC. This encodes CASRSDRGSYNEQFF.